The 24 T cell receptor beta chains presented below share a single source sample, sequenced in a study of control samples from healthy donors and cancer patients. Clones were read by immunoSEQ multiplex PCR, and TCRdb kept only the in-frame ones, dropping some. The table lists tens of thousands of clones, roughly 93% of them singletons. The sample comprised PBMCs. These receptors were collected from a woman in her forties with lung cancer.

The rearrangement links TRBV5-1 to TRBJ2-7; maybe TRBD1 (5 bases). V dropped 0 bases and J dropped 5 bases, with 12 bases sitting between them. Germline assignment: CDR1 SGHRS and CDR2 YFSETQ. The CDR3 has 14 amino acids. CDR3 amino acids: CASSLGGITHEQYF. In DNA, the CDR3 is TGCGCCAGCAGCTTGGGGGGCATAACCCACGAGCAGTACTTC.

The chain employs TRBV9 and TRBJ2-3; unclear D gene. CDR3 length equals 14 residues. Germline V lookup: CDR1 SGDLS, CDR2 YYNGEE. Between the trimmed V and J ends, which lost 0 bases and 3 bases, there was a span of 8 bases. CDR3 sequence: CASSVGPSTDTQYF. The CDR3 region has the DNA TGTGCCAGCAGCGTAGGGCCGAGTACAGATACGCAGTATTTT.

The chain links TRBV5-1 to TRBJ1-1, with TRBD1 matching 10 bases. CDR3 length: 15 amino acids. In germline, CDR1 is SGHRS, CDR2 YFSETQ. V trimming: 4 bases; J trimming: 5 bases; junction bases outside the gene matches: 8. CDR3 amino acids: CASSQSTGGRTEAFF. CDR3 DNA sequence: TGCGCCAGCAGCCAATCGACAGGGGGCCGTACTGAAGCTTTCTTT.

This clone was seen once. The chain carries TRBV29-1 and TRBJ2-1; D is perhaps TRBD1 (5 bases). V dropped 4 bases and J dropped 5 bases, with 15 bases sitting between them. CDR3 length equals 14 residues. In germline, CDR1 is SQVTM, CDR2 ANQGSEA. The CDR3 coding sequence is TGCAGCGTTGTTTTTTTGGGGCGCAACAATGAGCAGTTCTTC. The encoded protein is CSVVFLGRNNEQFF.

This clone is a singleton in its sample. The chain links TRBV15 to TRBJ2-3; 9 bases align to TRBD2. Germline CDR1 LNHNV, CDR2 YYDKDF (reference sequence). The V gene end was trimmed by 0 bases and the J gene end by 4 bases; junction bases not matched to a gene: 8. The CDR3 contains 17 residues. The DNA of the CDR3 is TGTGCCACCAGCAGAGATCGAATCGCGGGAGGGGCAGATACGCAGTATTTT. This gives the protein CATSRDRIAGGADTQYF.

The chain has TRBV5-1 and TRBJ2-2; D remains ambiguous. V shed 1 base and J shed 6 bases, with 13 bases lying between them. The length of the CDR3 is 15 residues. Germline V gene lookup returns CDR1 SGHRS and CDR2 YFSETQ. CDR3 coding DNA: TGCGCCAGCAGCTTGACGGATACACCGGCCGGGGAGCTGTTTTTT. It translates to CASSLTDTPAGELFF. Together with reference TRBV5-1 and TRBJ2-2, the CDR3 gives the full variable domain: KAGVTQTPRYLIKTRGQQVTLSCSPISGHRSVSWYQQTPGQGLQFLFEYFSETQRNKGNFPGRFSGRQFSNSRSEMNVSTLELGDSALYLCASSLTDTPAGELFFGEGSRLTVL.

This chain joins TRBV4-1 and TRBJ2-7; TRBD1 aligns across 9 bases. With 3 bases clipped from V and 3 bases from J, the junction kept 6 bases outside the gene matches. The CDR3 runs 15 residues. Germline loops: CDR1 MGHRA, CDR2 YSYEKL. In DNA, the CDR3 is TGCGCCAGCAGCCAGCCGGGACAGGGCAGCTACGAGCAGTACTTC. This codes for CASSQPGQGSYEQYF.

This rearrangement joins TRBV7-2 to TRBJ2-5; TRBD2 aligns across 10 bases. The CDR3 extends over 16 amino acids. Germline CDR1 SGHTA, CDR2 FQGNSA. With V trimmed by 5 bases and J by 1 base, 7 bases remained unmatched. The CDR3, as DNA: TGTGCCAGCAGCGTTATTAGCGGGGGGCCCCAAGAGACCCAGTACTTC. This translates into CASSVISGGPQETQYF.

The chain links TRBV7-9 to TRBJ1-5, with D uncertain. V lost 1 base, J lost 4 bases, and 11 bases lay in between. This CDR3 contains 15 residues. The germline V gene encodes CDR1 SEHNR and CDR2 FQNEAQ (reference sequence). CDR3 sequence (DNA): TGTGCCAGCAGCTTAGTGGCGGAGATTAATCAGCCCCAGCATTTT. Residues: CASSLVAEINQPQHF.

This chain uses TRBV19 with TRBJ1-1; D is unclear. The germline gives CDR1 LNHDA, CDR2 SQIVND (reference sequence). The CDR3 is made up of 15 amino acids. Trimming pared 5 bases from V and 3 bases from J, leaving 16 bases between. CDR3 sequence (DNA): TGTGCCAGTAGTCGACGCACCCTAACGGACACTGAAGCTTTCTTT. It yields the protein CASSRRTLTDTEAFF.

The V call is TRBV4-2, the J call TRBJ2-3, with 11 positions matching TRBD2. The V gene end was trimmed by 1 base and the J gene end by 4 bases; junction bases not matched to a gene: 10. CDR1 and CDR2 from the germline V gene are LGHNA and YNFKEQ. The CDR3 contains 18 residues. The DNA of the CDR3 is TGTGCCAGCAGCCAAGTTCAGCTGCTAGCGGGGGGTGCAGATACGCAGTATTTT. Amino acids: CASSQVQLLAGGADTQYF.

The chain couples TRBV30 to TRBJ1-2; no clear D gene. CDR1 is GTSNPN and CDR2 is SVGIG in the germline V gene (reference sequence). CDR3 length equals 11 residues. V was pared by 5 bases and J by 6 bases, with 10 bases between. This chain's CDR3 is CAWGRVDGYTF. The CDR3 nucleotides are TGTGCCTGGGGACGGGTGGATGGCTACACCTTC.

The V and J genes are TRBV6-5 and TRBJ1-2; D uncertain. Deletions cut 5 bases from V and 1 base from J, with 5 bases between. The CDR3 has 12 residues. From germline, CDR1 is MNHEY and CDR2 SVGAGI. The CDR3 DNA reads TGTGCCAGCAGTATAGATAACTATGGCTACACCTTC. It yields the protein CASSIDNYGYTF.

The chain links TRBV27 to TRBJ1-5; 7 bases are shared with TRBD1. This CDR3 spans 19 amino acids. The J segment lost 5 bases and the V segment lost 2 bases, leaving 18 bases of the junction unmatched. The germline gives CDR1 MNHEY, CDR2 SMNVEV (reference sequence). As DNA, the CDR3 is TGTGCCAGCAGTTTAGCTCCACCGGGACAGCGATTGGGGGATCAGCCCCAGCATTTT. Translating it yields CASSLAPPGQRLGDQPQHF.

The rearrangement joins TRBV2 to TRBJ2-1, with 9 bases matching TRBD1. V lost 7 bases to trimming and J lost 0 bases; unmatched junction nucleotides: 7. The CDR3 runs to 16 residues. CDR1 and CDR2 from the germline V gene are SNHLY and FYNNEI. Here the CDR3 DNA reads TGTGCCAGCACCGGACAGGGGCTAAGCTCCTACAATGAGCAGTTCTTC. Residues: CASTGQGLSSYNEQFF.

The chain carries TRBV28 and TRBJ1-1; TRBD1 matches 7 bases. Germline V gene sequence: CDR1 MDHEN, CDR2 SYDVKM. Unmatched junction bases numbered 8, after V lost 3 bases and J lost 4 bases. CDR3 size: 15 residues. For the CDR3, the DNA is TGTGCCAGCAGTTTGGGGACAGCTACACTCACTGAAGCTTTCTTT. Its protein is CASSLGTATLTEAFF.

V is TRBV3-1 (or the pseudogene TRBV3-2) and J is TRBJ1-1; 7 bases map to TRBD1. The CDR3 has 16 amino acids. With 4 bases clipped from V and 1 base from J, the junction kept 9 bases outside the gene matches. Germline assignment: CDR1 LGHDT and CDR2 YNNKEL (reference sequence). The CDR3 region is CASSPAPYRGNTEAFF. The CDR3 nucleotides are TGTGCCAGCAGCCCCGCCCCCTACAGGGGGAACACTGAAGCTTTCTTT.

The V and J genes are TRBV5-1 and TRBJ2-2; no reliable D call. V gave up 4 bases and J gave up 0 bases, with 7 bases separating them. CDR1 is SGHRS and CDR2 is YFSETQ in the germline V gene. CDR3 length equals 14 residues. This chain's CDR3 is CASSLRSNTGELFF. As DNA, the CDR3 is TGCGCCAGCAGCCTAAGGTCGAACACCGGGGAGCTGTTTTTT.

This chain connects TRBV28 to TRBJ2-2; possible D gene TRBD2, 7 bases. The CDR3 is 14 amino acids. V shed 4 bases and J shed 5 bases, with 11 bases lying between them. Germline CDR1 and CDR2: MDHEN and SYDVKM. The CDR3 is CASSWGGRTGELFF. The CDR3 bases are TGTGCCAGCAGTTGGGGGGGCCGAACCGGGGAGCTGTTTTTT.

The chain combines TRBV27 with TRBJ1-1; 8 bases align to TRBD1. The CDR3 is 13 residues long. V lost 5 bases and J lost 4; bases outside the gene matches: 3. Germline V CDR1 and CDR2: MNHEY, SMNVEV (reference sequence). CDR3 residues: CASSETGATEAFF. Here the CDR3 DNA reads TGTGCCAGCAGTGAGACAGGGGCCACTGAAGCTTTCTTT.

Here the CDR3 reads CASSRSPWSASYNEQFF. CDR3 in DNA: TGTGCCAGCAGCCGTAGTCCTTGGAGTGCCTCCTACAATGAGCAGTTCTTC. The chain has TRBV3-1 (or the pseudogene TRBV3-2) and TRBJ2-1; the D is unclear. Trimming took off 4 bases at V and 0 bases at J, with 16 bases between the two ends. Germline V gives CDR1 LGHDT, CDR2 YNNKEL (reference sequence). CDR3 length equals 17 residues.

The rearrangement links TRBV28 to TRBJ1-1; the match to TRBD1 covers 9 bases. This CDR3 is 20 amino acids long. J gave up 0 bases and V 5 bases, and 19 bases lay outside the gene matches. From germline, CDR1 is MDHEN and CDR2 SYDVKM. In DNA form, the CDR3 reads TGTGCCAGCAGTCAAGGGACAGGGTTAATTCGGTTCCCCATGAACACTGAAGCTTTCTTT. Amino acids: CASSQGTGLIRFPMNTEAFF. Variable domain in full (rest from reference TRBV28 and TRBJ1-1): DVKVTQSSRYLVKRTGEKVFLECVQDMDHENMFWYRQDPGLGLRLIYFSYDVKMKEKGDIPEGYSVSREKKERFSLILESASTNQTSMYLCASSQGTGLIRFPMNTEAFFGQGTRLTVV.

The J gene is TRBJ2-5, the V gene TRBV25-1; D possibly corresponds to TRBD1 (5 bases). V dropped 6 bases and J dropped 2 bases, with 7 bases sitting between them. This CDR3 contains 12 residues. Germline-derived CDR1 and CDR2 are MGHDK and SYGVNS. CDR3: CASRQEQETQYF. In DNA form, the CDR3 reads TGTGCCAGCAGACAGGAACAAGAGACCCAGTACTTC. Drawing the rest from reference TRBV25-1 and TRBJ2-5, the complete variable domain is EADIYQTPRYLVIGTGKKITLECSQTMGHDKMYWYQQDPGMELHLIHYSYGVNSTEKGDLSSESTVSRIRTEHFPLTLESARPSHTSQYLCASRQEQETQYFGPGTRLLVL.

The chain uses TRBV10-3 and TRBJ1-4, with D unclear. The CDR3 has 13 amino acids. The germline V and J ends were trimmed by 10 bases and 8 bases, with 17 bases remaining between them. Germline V CDR1 and CDR2: ENHRY, SYGVKD. CDR3 protein: CATWEGNGEKLFF. CDR3 nucleotides: TGTGCCACATGGGAAGGGAACGGCGAAAAACTGTTTTTT.